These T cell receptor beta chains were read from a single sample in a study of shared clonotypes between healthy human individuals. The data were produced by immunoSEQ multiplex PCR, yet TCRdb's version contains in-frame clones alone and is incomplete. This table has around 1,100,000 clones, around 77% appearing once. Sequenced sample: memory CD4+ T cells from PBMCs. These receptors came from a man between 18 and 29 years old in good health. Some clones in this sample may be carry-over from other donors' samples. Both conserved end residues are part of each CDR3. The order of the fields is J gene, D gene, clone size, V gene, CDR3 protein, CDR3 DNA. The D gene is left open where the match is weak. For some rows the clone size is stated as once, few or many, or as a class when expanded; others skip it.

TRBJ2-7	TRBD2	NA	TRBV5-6	CASSLGGLAGWEQYF	TGTGCCAGCAGCTTGGGGGGACTAGCGGGATGGGAGCAGTACTTC
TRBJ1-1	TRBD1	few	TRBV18	CASSELTGGGAEAFF	TGTGCCAGCTCAGAACTCACAGGGGGCGGCGCTGAAGCTTTCTTT
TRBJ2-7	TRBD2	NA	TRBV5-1	CASSLETSVISEQYF	TGCGCCAGCAGCTTGGAAACTAGCGTTATATCCGAGCAGTACTTC
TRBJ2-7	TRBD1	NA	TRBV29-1	CSVAGTGGEQYF	TGCAGCGTCGCCGGGACAGGGGGCGAGCAGTACTTC
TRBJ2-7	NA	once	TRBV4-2	CASSQDRNRAISYEQYF	TGTGCCAGCAGCCAAGACAGAAACAGGGCTATCTCCTACGAGCAGTACTTC
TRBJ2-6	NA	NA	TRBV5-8	CASTFGNSGANVLTF	TGTGCCAGCACCTTTGGGAACTCTGGGGCCAACGTCCTGACTTTC
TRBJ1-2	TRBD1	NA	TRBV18	CASSTGGNYGYTF	TGTGCCAGCTCAACAGGGGGCAACTATGGCTACACCTTC
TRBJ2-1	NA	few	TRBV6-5	CASSYGGPSSYNEQFF	TGTGCCAGCAGTTACGGGGGCCCGAGCTCCTACAATGAGCAGTTCTTC
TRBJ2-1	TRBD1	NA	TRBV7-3	CASSPGTGGSEQFF	TGTGCCAGCAGCCCCGGGACAGGGGGCAGTGAGCAGTTCTTC
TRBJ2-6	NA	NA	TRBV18	CASSPRISGANVLTF	TGTGCCAGCTCACCCCGGATCTCTGGGGCCAACGTCCTGACTTTC
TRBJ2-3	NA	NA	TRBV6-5	CASTKTDTQYF	TGTGCCAGCACCAAAACAGATACGCAGTATTTT
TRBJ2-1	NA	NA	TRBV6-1	CASSEEYIYNEQFF	TGTGCCAGCAGTGAAGAGTACATCTACAATGAGCAGTTCTTC
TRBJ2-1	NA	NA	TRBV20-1	CSAWDYEQFF	TGCAGTGCTTGGGACTATGAGCAGTTCTTC
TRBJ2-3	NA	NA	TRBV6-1	CASNERNTQYF	TGTGCCAGCAACGAACGTAATACGCAGTATTTT
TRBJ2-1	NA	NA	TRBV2	CASTTTGNEQFF	TGTGCCAGCACAACAACAGGAAATGAGCAGTTCTTC
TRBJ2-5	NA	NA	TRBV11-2	CASSPPSQETQYF	TGTGCCAGCAGCCCCCCCAGTCAAGAGACCCAGTACTTC
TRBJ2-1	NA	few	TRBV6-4	CASSRDQYNEQFF	TGTGCCAGCAGTCGTGACCAATACAATGAGCAGTTCTTC
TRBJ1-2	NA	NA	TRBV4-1	CASSQMGHLNYGYTF	TGCGCCAGCAGCCAGATGGGACACCTCAACTATGGCTACACCTTC
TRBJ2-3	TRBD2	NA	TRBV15	CATRGLAGPTDTQYF	TGTGCCACCAGAGGGCTAGCGGGACCCACAGATACGCAGTATTTT
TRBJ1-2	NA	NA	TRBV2	CASSEQGNLYGYTF	TGTGCCAGCAGTGAACAGGGGAATCTCTATGGCTACACCTTC
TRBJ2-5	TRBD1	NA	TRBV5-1	CASSLGGQAGAEAQYF	TGCGCCAGCAGCTTGGGTGGACAGGCAGGCGCGGAGGCCCAGTACTTC
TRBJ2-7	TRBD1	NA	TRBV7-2	CASSSPDRGDYEQYF	TGTGCCAGCAGCTCACCGGACAGGGGGGACTACGAGCAGTACTTC
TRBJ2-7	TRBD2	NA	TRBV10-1	CASSHSPGTSGLEQYF	TGCGCCAGCAGCCACTCTCCCGGGACTAGCGGGCTCGAGCAGTACTTC
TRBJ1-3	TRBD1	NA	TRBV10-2	CASSERTGPGNTIYF	TGCGCCAGCAGTGAAAGGACAGGACCTGGAAACACCATATATTTT
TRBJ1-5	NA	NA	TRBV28	CASSLFRQPQHF	TGTGCCAGCAGTTTATTTCGTCAGCCCCAGCATTTT
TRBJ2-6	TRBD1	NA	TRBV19	CATARTGVNSGANVLTF	TGTGCCACCGCCAGGACAGGGGTGAACTCTGGGGCCAACGTCCTGACTTTC
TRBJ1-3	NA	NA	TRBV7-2	CASSLGGMGDYTIYF	TGTGCCAGCAGCTTAGGTGGAATGGGGGACTACACCATATATTTT
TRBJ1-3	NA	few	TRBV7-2	CASSLDSRGNTIYF	TGTGCCAGCAGCTTAGATAGCAGGGGAAACACCATATATTTT
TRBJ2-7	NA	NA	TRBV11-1	CASSPDGGYEQYF	TGTGCCAGCAGCCCGGACGGCGGGTACGAGCAGTACTTC
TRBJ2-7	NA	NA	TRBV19	CASSARRQAASYEQYF	TGTGCCAGTAGTGCCCGAAGACAGGCTGCCTCCTACGAGCAGTACTTC
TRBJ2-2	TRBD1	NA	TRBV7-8	CASRPQGQVIGELFF	TGTGCCAGCAGACCACAGGGACAGGTGATCGGGGAGCTGTTTTTT
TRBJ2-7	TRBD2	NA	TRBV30	CAWSRGGGFEQYF	TGTGCCTGGAGTCGAGGCGGGGGGTTCGAGCAGTACTTC
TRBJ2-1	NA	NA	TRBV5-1	CASNPWGDNEQFF	TGCGCCAGCAACCCCTGGGGGGACAATGAGCAGTTCTTC
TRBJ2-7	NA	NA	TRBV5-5	CASSAAYEQYF	TGTGCCAGCAGCGCGGCCTACGAGCAGTACTTC
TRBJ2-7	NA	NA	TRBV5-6	CASSLGQAVSYEQYF	TGTGCCAGCAGCTTGGGCCAGGCCGTCTCCTACGAGCAGTACTTC
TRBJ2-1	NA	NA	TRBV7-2	CASSLFGASSYNEQFF	TGTGCCAGCAGCTTATTTGGGGCGAGCTCCTACAATGAGCAGTTCTTC
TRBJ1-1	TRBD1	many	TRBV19	CASTWDRGVGTEAFF	TGTGCCAGTACGTGGGACAGGGGAGTAGGCACTGAAGCTTTCTTT
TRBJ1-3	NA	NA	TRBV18	CASSPAGRGNTIYF	TGTGCCAGCTCACCGGCAGGGAGGGGAAACACCATATATTTT
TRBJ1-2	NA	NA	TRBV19	CASSADRRVNYGYTF	TGTGCCAGTAGTGCCGACAGGAGAGTTAACTATGGCTACACCTTC
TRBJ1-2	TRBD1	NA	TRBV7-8	CASSLLHGTGVGYTF	TGTGCCAGCAGCTTACTCCACGGGACAGGGGTTGGCTACACCTTC
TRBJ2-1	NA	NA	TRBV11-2	CASSQGDSYNEQFF	TGTGCCAGCAGCCAAGGGGACTCTTACAATGAGCAGTTCTTC
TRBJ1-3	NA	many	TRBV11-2	CASSFTGGNTIYF	TGTGCCAGCAGCTTCACAGGGGGAAACACCATATATTTT
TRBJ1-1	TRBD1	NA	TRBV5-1	CASSLRGQNTEAFF	TGCGCCAGCAGCTTGAGGGGGCAGAACACTGAAGCTTTCTTT
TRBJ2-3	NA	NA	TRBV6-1	CASSETRDRRLYF	TGTGCCAGCAGTGAAACCCGGGACCGGCGGCTGTATTTT
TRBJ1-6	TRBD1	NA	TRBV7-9	CASRTGTGDSPLHF	TGTGCCAGCAGAACCGGGACAGGGGATTCACCCCTCCACTTT
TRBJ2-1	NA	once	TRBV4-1	CASSQDVQGYNEQFF	TGCGCCAGCAGCCAAGATGTTCAGGGCTACAATGAGCAGTTCTTC
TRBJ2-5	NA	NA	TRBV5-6	CASSLNQETQYF	TGTGCCAGCAGCTTGAACCAAGAGACCCAGTACTTC
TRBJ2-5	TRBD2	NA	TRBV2	CASRGTSGSGETQYF	TGTGCCAGCAGAGGGACTAGCGGGAGTGGTGAGACCCAGTACTTC
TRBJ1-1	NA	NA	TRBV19	CASRRLGRGESEAFF	TGTGCCAGCCGCCGCCTCGGACGGGGGGAGTCTGAAGCTTTCTTT
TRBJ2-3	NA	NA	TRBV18	CASSPPERDTQYF	TGTGCCAGCTCACCACCGGAGAGAGATACGCAGTATTTT
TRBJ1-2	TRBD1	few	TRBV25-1	CASRGQGSYGYTF	TGTGCCAGCAGGGGACAGGGATCCTATGGCTACACCTTC
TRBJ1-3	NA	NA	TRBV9	CASSPWGQPTGNTIYF	TGTGCCAGCAGCCCGTGGGGGCAGCCGACTGGAAACACCATATATTTT
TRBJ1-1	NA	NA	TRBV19	CASSITGTLNTEAFF	TGTGCCAGTAGTATTACCGGGACATTGAACACTGAAGCTTTCTTT
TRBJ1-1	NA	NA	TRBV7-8	CASSQRGPSGSGAFF	TGTGCCAGCAGCCAGAGGGGTCCGTCCGGCTCCGGGGCTTTCTTT
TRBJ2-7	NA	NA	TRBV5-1	CASSLGWGSVSYEQYF	TGCGCCAGCAGCTTGGGGTGGGGATCCGTATCCTACGAGCAGTACTTC
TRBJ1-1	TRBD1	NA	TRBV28	CASSFDREFSEAFF	TGTGCCAGCAGCTTCGACAGGGAATTCTCTGAAGCTTTCTTT
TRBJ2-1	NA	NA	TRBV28	CASSFQGNNEQFF	TGTGCCAGCAGTTTCCAAGGGAACAATGAGCAGTTCTTC
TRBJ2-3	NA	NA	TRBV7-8	CASSLGATWDTQYF	TGTGCCAGCAGCTTAGGAGCAACTTGGGATACGCAGTATTTT
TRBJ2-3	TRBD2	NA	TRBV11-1	CASSVGGSGVGTDTQYF	TGTGCCAGCAGCGTCGGGGGGAGCGGCGTTGGAACAGATACGCAGTATTTT